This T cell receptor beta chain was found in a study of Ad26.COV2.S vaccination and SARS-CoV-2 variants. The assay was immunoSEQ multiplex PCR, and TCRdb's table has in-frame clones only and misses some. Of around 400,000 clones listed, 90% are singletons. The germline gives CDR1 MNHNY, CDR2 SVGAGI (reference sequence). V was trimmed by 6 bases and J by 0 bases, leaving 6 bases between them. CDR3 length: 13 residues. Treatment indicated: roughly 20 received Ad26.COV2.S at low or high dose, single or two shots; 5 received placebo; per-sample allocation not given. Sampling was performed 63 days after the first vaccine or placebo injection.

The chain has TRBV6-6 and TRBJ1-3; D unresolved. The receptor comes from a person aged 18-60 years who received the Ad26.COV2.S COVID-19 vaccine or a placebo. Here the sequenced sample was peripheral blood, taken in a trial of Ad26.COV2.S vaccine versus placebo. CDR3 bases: TGTGCCAGCAGGGGTCTCTCTGGAAACACCATATATTTT. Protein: CASRGLSGNTIYF.